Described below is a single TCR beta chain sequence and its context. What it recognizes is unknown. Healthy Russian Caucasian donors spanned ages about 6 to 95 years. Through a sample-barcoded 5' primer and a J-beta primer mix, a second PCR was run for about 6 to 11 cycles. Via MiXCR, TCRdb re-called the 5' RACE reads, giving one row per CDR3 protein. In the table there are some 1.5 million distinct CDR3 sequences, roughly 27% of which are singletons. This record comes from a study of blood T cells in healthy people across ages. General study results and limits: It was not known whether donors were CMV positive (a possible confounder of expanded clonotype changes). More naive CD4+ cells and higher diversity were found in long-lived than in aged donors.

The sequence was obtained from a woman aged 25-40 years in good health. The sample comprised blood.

Written as DNA, the CDR3 is TGTGCCTGGAGTACTGACAGGAGCAATCAGCCCCAGCATTTT. This sequence encodes CAWSTDRSNQPQHF. This chain links TRBV30 with TRBJ1-5, with D perhaps matching TRBD1 (6 bases). In germline, CDR1 is GTSNPN, CDR2 SVGIG (reference sequence). The CDR3 runs 14 residues. V lost 2 bases to trimming and J lost 1 base, with 9 bases between them.